This T cell receptor beta chain was sequenced during a study of T-cell reconstitution after alpha-beta-depleted transplantation in children. Germline values: CDR1 MNHEY, CDR2 SMNVEV (reference sequence). The V gene end was trimmed by 5 bases and the J gene end by 5 bases; junction bases not matched to a gene: 3. This CDR3 contains 13 residues. Preparation of the TCRbeta library used unique molecular identifiers. Each CDR3 protein is one row after TCRdb ran MiXCR on the PCR reads. The data show around 500,000 distinct CDR3 sequences, about an eighth seen once. Sequenced material: PBMCs from the stem cell graft donor, taken from the stem cell graft. The TCR was taken from a human donor who donated a stem cell graft to a child with combined immunodeficiency. The chain carries TRBV27 and TRBJ2-5; 9 positions match TRBD2. The CDR3 here is CASSQTSGETQYF. The CDR3 nucleotides read TGTGCCAGCAGTCAGACTAGCGGTGAGACCCAGTACTTC.